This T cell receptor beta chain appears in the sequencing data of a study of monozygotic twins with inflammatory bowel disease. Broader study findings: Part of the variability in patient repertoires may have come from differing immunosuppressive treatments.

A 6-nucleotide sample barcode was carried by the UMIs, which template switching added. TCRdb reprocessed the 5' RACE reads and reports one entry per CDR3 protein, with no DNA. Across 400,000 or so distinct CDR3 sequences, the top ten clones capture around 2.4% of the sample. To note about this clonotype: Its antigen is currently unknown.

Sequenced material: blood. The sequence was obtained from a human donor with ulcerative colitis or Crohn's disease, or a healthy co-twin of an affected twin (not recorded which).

CDR3: CASSLAPRGAPHSTDTQYF. The chain joins TRBV5-1 to TRBJ2-3; the TRBD1 assignment by TCRdb is unverifiable without DNA. This CDR3 has 19 amino acids. From germline, CDR1 is SGHRS and CDR2 YFSETQ.